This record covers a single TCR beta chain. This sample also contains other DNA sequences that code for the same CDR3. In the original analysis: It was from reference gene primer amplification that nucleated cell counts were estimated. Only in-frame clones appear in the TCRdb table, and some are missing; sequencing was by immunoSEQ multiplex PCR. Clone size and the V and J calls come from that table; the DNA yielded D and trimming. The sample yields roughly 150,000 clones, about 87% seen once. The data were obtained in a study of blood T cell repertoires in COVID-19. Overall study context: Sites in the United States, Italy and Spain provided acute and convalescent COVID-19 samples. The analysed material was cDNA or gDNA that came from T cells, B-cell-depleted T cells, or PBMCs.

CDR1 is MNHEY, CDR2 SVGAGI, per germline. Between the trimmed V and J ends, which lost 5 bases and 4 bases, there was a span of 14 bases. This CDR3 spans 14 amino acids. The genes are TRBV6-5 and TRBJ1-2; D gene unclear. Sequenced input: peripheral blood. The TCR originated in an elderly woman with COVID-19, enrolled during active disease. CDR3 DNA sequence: TGTGCCAGCAGTAACGGTGAACTTTTCTATGGCTACACCTTC. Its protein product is CASSNGELFYGYTF.